This T cell receptor beta chain comes out of a study of tumor and adjacent non-tumor tissue in lung cancer (dated 2018 in TCRdb). About the investigation overall: Patients with adenocarcinoma (approximately 13), squamous cell carcinoma (2) and small cell lung cancer (1) were included in the cohort. Among the approximately 15 patients, ages ranged from about 31 to 80 years, approximately ten were men and 5 were women, and disease was TNM stage I to III. Sequencing generated a total of 125,075,908 productive TCRbeta reads, averaging roughly 3.9 million reads per sample. Bulk TCRbeta repertoires were compared between lung tumor tissue and matched distant non-tumor lung tissue obtained from fewer than 16 lung cancer patients. More than 25 paired specimens, one tumor and one normal lung sample per patient, were profiled by TCRbeta CDR3 sequencing. Paper-wide results and their limitations: The methods do not name the sequencing platform or mention unique molecular identifiers. The top 100 clones made up a significantly larger cumulative share of the repertoire in normal lung than in tumor tissue. TCR diversity was significantly higher in younger patients, and higher tumor TCR diversity was associated with shorter overall and disease-free survival. Only around 16 patients were in the cohort, and the authors stated that larger samples and more detailed clinical data are needed. Tumor tissue showed significantly higher TCR diversity (inverse Simpson) than normal lung tissue, at roughly 390 vs 170 (P = 0.0075, Mann-Whitney U test). Peripheral blood was not sequenced, so blood TCRbeta repertoires in these lung cancer patients were not examined.

RNA was isolated from bulk, unsorted tissue, and RNA quality was assessed with a NanoDrop ND-1000 and an Agilent 2100. The donors were newly diagnosed lung cancer patients admitted for thoracic surgery in China from August to November 2014 who had not received prior chemotherapy. Patients who had received previous radiotherapy or chemotherapy, or who had another concurrent cancer, were excluded from the study. Surgical tissue pieces of roughly 1-2.2 cm3 were preserved in RNAlater solution and stored at -80 °C until use. Of note for this clonotype: This clone's antigen is unknown. A junction boundary mismatches the germline segment, possibly from a read error.

The germline V gene provides CDR1 SGHRS and CDR2 YFSETQ. The CDR3 contains 14 residues, cysteine and phenylalanine counted. CDR3 DNA is the only sequence kept; it has 42 bases, read in frame from the first base. The method was multiplex PCR. Sequencing took place on an Illumina HiSeq 2500. TCRbeta libraries were built by three rounds of nested PCR using primers (Table S4), following protocols modified from ARM-PCR. Before sequencing, PCR products in the 200-500 bp range were cut out of the gel and cleaned up using the QIAquick gel extraction kit. Per the authors' processing: Trimmomatic was used to clean the reads, FLASH merged the cleaned reads into complete CDR3 sequences, and MiTCR assigned the sequences to V(D)J germline segments. VDJtools was used to compute clonal diversity as the inverse Simpson's index. A read counted as productive if the sequence was in-frame and lacked a premature stop codon. TCRdb passed the public sequencing reads through fastp at Q25 and MiXCR, retaining productive beta sequences. Identical CDR3 protein sequences are pooled into one entry, listed with their most common genes and DNA. It is TCRdb's table, rather than the study itself, that gives the V and J calls and clone size. The sample profile shows under 95,000 distinct CDR3 sequences; roughly 66% of them were found once. Of the sample, around 20% is held by the ten largest clones.

The sample consisted of lung tumor tissue. The receptor was derived from a man aged 60-69 years with non-small cell lung cancer. This receptor chain uses TRBV5-1 and TRBJ2-2; the D assignment is uncertain and may be TRBD1 or TRBD2, with 5 bases supporting each. The DNA reads as follows: TGCGCCAGTAGCACGACAGAGAACACCGGGGAGCTGCTTTTT. This yields the protein CASSTTENTGELLF.